This paragraph covers one TCR beta chain sequence. No antigen is known for it. Use of 60 Vbeta and 13 Jbeta primers characterized the PCR. Assay used: immunoSEQ multiplex PCR; TCRdb lists only in-frame clones, some missing. Its table records about 200,000 clones. Participants comprised healthy donors of bone marrow. CDR1 is LNHNV and CDR2 is YYDKDF in the germline V gene (reference sequence). There are 13 residues in the CDR3. V was clipped by 0 bases and J by 7 bases, with 7 bases between them. This sample stems from a study of cytomegalovirus exposure and HLA in healthy donors. Across the study: The approximately 100 million unique TCR beta sequences, from about 179 million T cells, were found by an earlier analysis. Findings of the study overall: The listing of some 170 TCR beta chains classed them as cytomegalovirus-associated.

The TCR comes from a boy aged 5-17 years in good health and CMV-seronegative. Sample: PBMCs. The chain employs TRBV15 and TRBJ1-5, with D maybe TRBD1 (5 bases). CDR3 loop: CATSRDRGQPQHF. The CDR3 bases are TGTGCCACCAGCAGAGATAGGGGACAGCCCCAGCATTTT.